Included here is one T cell receptor (beta chain) sequence, with context. Its antigen is currently unknown. Treatment indicated: about 20 received Ad26.COV2.S at low or high dose, single or two shots; several received placebo; per-sample allocation not given. Vaccine and placebo recipients were sampled on day 63 after the first injection. Boston supplied an adult donor aged 18-55 years. This entry belongs to a study of Ad26.COV2.S vaccination and SARS-CoV-2 variants. Findings and caveats of the study: Vaccinees showed greater spike-specific TCR breadth than placebo recipients.

Germline-derived CDR1 and CDR2 are SQVTM and ANQGSEA. Trimming took 6 bases from V and 1 from J, leaving 15 bases between them. This CDR3 contains 14 residues. Only in-frame clones appear in the TCRdb table, and some are missing; sequencing was by immunoSEQ multiplex PCR. The sample lists around 340,000 clones, about 89% occurring once. This receptor was taken from a person aged 18-60 years who received the Ad26.COV2.S COVID-19 vaccine or a placebo. V gene TRBV29-1 combines with J gene TRBJ2-5; TRBD2 might be the D (5 bases). The sequencing here drew on peripheral blood, taken in a trial of Ad26.COV2.S vaccine versus placebo. The CDR3: CSVTRAGSQETQYF. The CDR3 DNA reads as TGCAGCGTCACAAGGGCGGGCAGCCAAGAGACCCAGTACTTC.